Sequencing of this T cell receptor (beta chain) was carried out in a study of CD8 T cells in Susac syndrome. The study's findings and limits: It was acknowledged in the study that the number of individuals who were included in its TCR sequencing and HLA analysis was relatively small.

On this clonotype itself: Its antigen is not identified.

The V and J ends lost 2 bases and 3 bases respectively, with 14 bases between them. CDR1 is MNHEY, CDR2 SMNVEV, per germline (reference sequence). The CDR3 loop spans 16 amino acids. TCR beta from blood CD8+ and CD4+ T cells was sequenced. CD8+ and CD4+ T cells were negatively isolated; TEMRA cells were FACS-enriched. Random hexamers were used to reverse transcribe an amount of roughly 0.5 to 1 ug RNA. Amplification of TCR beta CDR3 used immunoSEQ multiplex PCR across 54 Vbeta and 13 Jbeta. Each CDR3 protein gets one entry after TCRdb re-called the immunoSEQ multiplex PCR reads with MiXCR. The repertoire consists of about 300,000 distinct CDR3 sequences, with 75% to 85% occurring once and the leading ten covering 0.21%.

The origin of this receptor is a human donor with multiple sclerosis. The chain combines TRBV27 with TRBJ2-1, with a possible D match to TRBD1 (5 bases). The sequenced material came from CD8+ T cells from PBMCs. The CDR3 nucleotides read TGTGCCAGCAGTTTAAAGCGTGTCAGGGACTACAATGAGCAGTTCTTC. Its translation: CASSLKRVRDYNEQFF.